A single sample is the source of the 30 T cell receptor beta chains below, sequenced in a study of cytomegalovirus exposure and HLA in healthy donors. Data came from immunoSEQ multiplex PCR; TCRdb stores just in-frame clones and leaves some out. The sample records over 250,000 clones, about 85% being singletons. Sequenced: PBMCs. The receptors were gathered from a woman aged 25 to 39 in good health and CMV-seropositive.

V is TRBV6-6 and J is TRBJ2-1, with 10 nucleotides matching TRBD1. Germline assignment: CDR1 MNHNY and CDR2 SVGAGI (reference sequence). This CDR3 has 14 residues. With 2 bases clipped from V and 7 bases from J, the junction kept 2 bases outside the gene matches. CDR3 sequence: CASSYAGQGNEQFF. CDR3 nucleotides: TGTGCCAGCAGTTACGCGGGACAGGGGAATGAGCAGTTCTTC.

The V gene is TRBV6-1, the J gene TRBJ2-7; TRBD2 aligns across 8 bases. Germline V gives CDR1 MNHNS, CDR2 SASEGT. V lost 8 bases to trimming and J lost 6 bases; unmatched junction nucleotides: 9. The length of the CDR3 is 13 residues. CDR3 DNA sequence: TGTGCCAGCGATCCAACGGGGGGGGTCGAGCAGTACTTC. Its translation is CASDPTGGVEQYF.

The chain links TRBV28 to TRBJ1-5; D is undetermined. V was cut by 2 bases and J by 0 bases, with 8 bases left in between. CDR3 length: 15 residues. The germline CDR1 and CDR2 sequences are MDHEN and SYDVKM. CDR3 bases: TGTGCCAGCAGTTTAGGAGAGTATAGCAATCAGCCCCAGCATTTT. It yields the protein CASSLGEYSNQPQHF.

This chain links TRBV29-1 with TRBJ2-3; D is undetermined. V was pared by 7 bases and J by 4 bases, with 18 bases between. This CDR3 has 14 residues. Germline V gene lookup returns CDR1 SQVTM and CDR2 ANQGSEA. The CDR3, as DNA: TGCAGCGCAAGGACCCTAGTGAACCCAGATACGCAGTATTTT. It yields the protein CSARTLVNPDTQYF.

The chain couples TRBV9 to TRBJ2-7, with D possibly matching TRBD1 (5 bases). CDR3 size: 15 residues. CDR1 and CDR2 from the germline V gene are SGDLS and YYNGEE. Deletions cut 0 bases from V and 2 bases from J, with 12 bases between. The CDR3, as DNA: TGTGCCAGCAGCGTAGCCCCGACAGAAGCCTACGAGCAGTACTTC. Protein: CASSVAPTEAYEQYF.

The chain has TRBV6-1 and TRBJ1-2; tentative D call: TRBD1 (6 bases). CDR1 and CDR2 from the germline V gene are MNHNS and SASEGT. Trimming cost V 4 bases and J 4 bases, with 10 bases left between them. The CDR3 is 13 residues long. The CDR3 sequence is CASSATGFYGYTF. CDR3 nucleotides: TGTGCCAGCAGTGCGACAGGATTCTATGGCTACACCTTC.

This chain connects TRBV25-1 to TRBJ1-1; D might be TRBD1 (6 bases). Germline CDR1 MGHDK, CDR2 SYGVNS. V was pared by 2 bases and J by 7 bases, with 17 bases between. This CDR3 is 15 amino acids long. CDR3 DNA: TGTGCCAGCAGTGAAAGGGGGGACATCCTGGGTGAAGCTTTCTTT. Its translation is CASSERGDILGEAFF.

J is TRBJ2-1 and V is TRBV28; D is perhaps TRBD2 (5 bases). This CDR3 has 18 amino acids. V lost 5 bases to trimming and J lost 1 base, with 21 bases between them. Germline V gene lookup returns CDR1 MDHEN and CDR2 SYDVKM. The CDR3 DNA reads as TGTGCCAGCAGTCCAACTCCTCAACAAGGGAGATCCTACAATGAGCAGTTCTTC. It codes for CASSPTPQQGRSYNEQFF.

The chain uses TRBV27 and TRBJ2-1; TRBD2 matches at 7 bases. The length of the CDR3 is 15 residues. In germline, CDR1 is MNHEY, CDR2 SMNVEV (reference sequence). With 5 bases clipped from V and 2 bases from J, the junction kept 6 bases outside the gene matches. CDR3 DNA: TGTGCCAGCAGTCAAATCGGGACTACCTACAATGAGCAGTTCTTC. It translates to CASSQIGTTYNEQFF.

CDR3 in DNA: TGTGCCAGCAGCTTCAGGGGGGTTCAGCCCCAGCATTTT. As protein: CASSFRGVQPQHF. This chain uses TRBV5-8 with TRBJ1-5; 7 bases match TRBD1. J was trimmed by 6 bases and V by 2 bases; bases with no gene match: 2. In germline, CDR1 is SGHTS, CDR2 YDEGEE. This CDR3 region has 13 residues.

The chain has TRBV7-2 and TRBJ2-7, with TRBD1 identical over 8 bases. Germline V gene sequence: CDR1 SGHTA, CDR2 FQGNSA. The V and J ends lost 1 base and 0 bases, in that order; junction bases with no gene match: 5. This CDR3 region has 16 residues. CDR3 residues: CASSLDGTGPSYEQYF. In nucleotides, the CDR3 is TGTGCCAGCAGCTTAGACGGGACAGGACCCTCCTACGAGCAGTACTTC.

This clone has only one observation. The V gene is TRBV5-6, the J gene TRBJ1-2, with 9 bases fitting TRBD1. The CDR3 loop spans 18 amino acids. Germline V gene lookup returns CDR1 SGHDT and CDR2 YYEEEE. V lost 0 bases and J lost 1; bases outside the gene matches: 10. The CDR3 protein is CASSLDPGQGHFNYGYTF. The CDR3 bases are TGTGCCAGCAGCTTGGACCCGGGACAGGGCCATTTTAACTATGGCTACACCTTC. The full variable domain, rest sourced from reference TRBV5-6 and TRBJ1-2, is DAGVTQSPTHLIKTRGQQVTLRCSPKSGHDTVSWYQQALGQGPQFIFQYYEEEERQRGNFPDRFSGHQFPNYSSELNVNALLLGDSALYLCASSLDPGQGHFNYGYTFGSGTRLTVV.

The rearrangement uses TRBV10-3 and TRBJ1-5; D not certain. The V gene lost 0 bases and the J gene lost 7 bases, with 10 bases spanning the gap. The CDR3 totals 14 residues. Germline CDR1 is ENHRY and CDR2 is SYGVKD. The CDR3 protein is CAISESGGLQPQHF. The CDR3 coding sequence is TGTGCCATCAGTGAGTCCGGTGGGCTGCAGCCCCAGCATTTT.

This clone has just one count. This rearrangement joins TRBV7-3 to TRBJ2-1; D uncertain. Germline assignment: CDR1 SGHTA and CDR2 FQGTGA. Trimming took off 2 bases at V and 4 bases at J, with 9 bases between the two ends. CDR3 length: 14 amino acids. Here the CDR3 reads CASSLYPDYNEQFF. Here the CDR3 DNA reads TGTGCCAGCAGCTTATACCCCGATTACAATGAGCAGTTCTTC.

The chain has TRBV5-1 and TRBJ1-4, with D possibly matching TRBD1 (5 bases). V lost 0 bases and J lost 8, with 5 bases in between. CDR1 and CDR2 from the germline V gene are SGHRS and YFSETQ. The CDR3 consists of 12 residues. The CDR3 nucleotides are TGCGCCAGCAGCTTGGACAGGGAAAAACTGTTTTTT. This sequence encodes CASSLDREKLFF.

The J gene is TRBJ2-3, the V gene TRBV4-3; D is undetermined. Trimming removed 1 base at V and 8 bases at J, with 13 bases between. Germline lookup yields CDR1 LGHNA and CDR2 YSLEER. This CDR3 has 14 amino acids. In DNA form, the CDR3 reads TGCGCCAGCAGCCAAGTCTTAATTGGGTCTACGCAGTATTTT. It yields the protein CASSQVLIGSTQYF.

The chain links TRBV5-1 to TRBJ2-5; D is uncertain. Germline CDR1 SGHRS, CDR2 YFSETQ. This CDR3 has 16 amino acids. V lost 5 bases, J lost 3 bases, and 20 bases lay in between. The CDR3 loop is CASSRPKLHLEETQYF. The CDR3 region has the DNA TGCGCCAGCAGTCGGCCAAAACTTCACCTAGAAGAGACCCAGTACTTC. Combining the CDR3 with reference TRBV5-1 and TRBJ2-5 gives the whole variable domain KAGVTQTPRYLIKTRGQQVTLSCSPISGHRSVSWYQQTPGQGLQFLFEYFSETQRNKGNFPGRFSGRQFSNSRSEMNVSTLELGDSALYLCASSRPKLHLEETQYFGPGTRLLVL.

This clone was recorded once. The J gene is TRBJ2-7, the V gene TRBV28; 8 bases agree with TRBD1. CDR3 length: 14 amino acids. With 6 bases clipped from V and 6 bases from J, the junction kept 10 bases outside the gene matches. Germline CDR1 and CDR2: MDHEN and SYDVKM. In DNA, the CDR3 is TGTGCCAGCAGCACCAGGGGGCTTGGGTTCGAGCAGTACTTC. This translates into CASSTRGLGFEQYF.

This clone came up once. The chain carries TRBV11-1 and TRBJ2-2, with no clear D. The CDR3 has 17 residues. CDR1 and CDR2 from the germline V gene are SGHAT and FQDESV (reference sequence). With 1 base removed from V and 0 bases from J, the gap between germline ends came to 12 bases. CDR3 DNA sequence: TGTGCCAGCAGCTTAGGTCTTTGGGCAGCGAACACCGGGGAGCTGTTTTTT. Protein sequence: CASSLGLWAANTGELFF.

The chain joins TRBV4-2 to TRBJ2-2; D not resolved. Trimming took 0 bases from V and 2 from J, leaving 10 bases between them. Germline loops: CDR1 LGHNA, CDR2 YNFKEQ. The CDR3 spans 16 residues. The CDR3 reads CASSQDRAANTGELFF. The CDR3, as DNA: TGTGCCAGCAGCCAAGATCGGGCAGCTAACACCGGGGAGCTGTTTTTT.

V gene TRBV7-9 combines with J gene TRBJ2-7; 8 nucleotides agree with TRBD1. The CDR3 length is 14 residues. Unmatched junction bases numbered 3, after V lost 4 bases and J lost 1 base. Germline V lookup: CDR1 SEHNR, CDR2 FQNEAQ (reference sequence). CDR3 loop: CASSSRDRSYEQYF. The CDR3 bases are TGTGCCAGCAGCTCCCGGGACAGGTCCTACGAGCAGTACTTC.

This chain links TRBV6-6 with TRBJ2-3; 7 bases are a match to TRBD1. Per germline, CDR1 MNHNY and CDR2 SVGAGI (reference sequence). V was pared by 4 bases and J by 2 bases, with 3 bases of the junction left unmatched. CDR3 length: 14 residues. Here the CDR3 reads CASSSGQLTDTQYF. The CDR3 DNA reads as TGTGCCAGCAGTTCGGGACAGCTCACAGATACGCAGTATTTT.

The gene calls are TRBV11-1 and TRBJ2-5, with 8 bases identical to TRBD2. The CDR3 consists of 16 residues. Germline V lookup: CDR1 SGHAT, CDR2 FQDESV (reference sequence). The junction had 10 bases not matched to a gene; V was cut back by 5 bases and J by 2 bases. CDR3 residues: CASSARLAPVQETQYF. The DNA for the CDR3 is TGTGCCAGCAGCGCAAGACTAGCGCCCGTTCAAGAGACCCAGTACTTC.

V usage is TRBV11-2 and J usage is TRBJ2-7; D possibly uses TRBD1 or TRBD2 (5 bases each). The CDR3 loop spans 14 amino acids. The germline CDR1 and CDR2 sequences are SGHAT and FQNNGV. Trimming stripped 6 bases from V and 4 bases from J, with 16 bases between. The chain's CDR3 is CASRQLGERYEQYF. The DNA for the CDR3 is TGTGCCAGCAGGCAGCTGGGGGAGAGGTACGAGCAGTACTTC.

V is TRBV6-1 and J is TRBJ2-5, with D uncertain. V lost 8 bases and J lost 5, with 9 bases in between. From germline, CDR1 is MNHNS and CDR2 SASEGT. The CDR3 runs 11 residues. The CDR3 bases are TGTGCCAGCGGGGTGGGGGAGACCCAGTACTTC. Translating it yields CASGVGETQYF.

The rearrangement links TRBV7-3 to TRBJ1-6; TRBD1 matches at 9 bases. The CDR3 contains 16 residues. V gave up 0 bases and J gave up 9 bases; unmatched junction bases: 6. Germline assignment: CDR1 SGHTA and CDR2 FQGTGA. As DNA, the CDR3 is TGTGCCAGCAGCTTAACTGGGGGACAGGGTTTTTCACCCCTCCACTTT. Its protein product is CASSLTGGQGFSPLHF.

The chain carries TRBV6-5 and TRBJ2-2, with a possible D match to TRBD1 (6 bases). The CDR3 is 15 amino acids. The V end lost 1 base, the J end lost 5 bases, and 11 bases lay between the germline ends. Germline V gene sequence: CDR1 MNHEY, CDR2 SVGAGI. CDR3 bases: TGTGCCAGCAGTTACTTGACAGGCTCTACCGGGGAGCTGTTTTTT. Protein sequence: CASSYLTGSTGELFF.

J is TRBJ2-3 and V is TRBV5-1, with TRBD1 as a possible D gene (6 bases). Deletions cut 4 bases from V and 0 bases from J, with 12 bases between. This CDR3 has 15 residues. CDR1 and CDR2 (germline): SGHRS, YFSETQ. The DNA for the CDR3 is TGCGCCAGCAGCACGGACAGTGCTAGCACAGATACGCAGTATTTT. Amino acids: CASSTDSASTDTQYF.

The chain's CDR3 is CASSQENTGELFF. As DNA, the CDR3 is TGCGCCAGCAGCCAGGAGAACACCGGGGAGCTGTTTTTT. The rearrangement joins TRBV5-1 to TRBJ2-2; D not certain. Trimming cost V 4 bases and J 1 base, with 5 bases left between them. Per germline, CDR1 SGHRS and CDR2 YFSETQ. The CDR3 extends over 13 amino acids.

This sequence joins TRBV27 and TRBJ2-7; the D is unclear. This CDR3 is built from 10 residues. The V gene's germline CDR1 is MNHEY and CDR2 SMNVEV (reference sequence). Trimming took 5 bases from V and 5 from J, leaving 4 bases between them. The CDR3, as DNA: TGTGCCAGCAGTCCGCACGAGCAGTACTTC. Its translation is CASSPHEQYF.